Below are 28 T cell receptor beta chains sequenced from a single sample in a study of cytomegalovirus exposure and HLA in healthy donors (dated by TCRdb to about 2017). Libraries were built with the immunoSEQ multiplex PCR assay. A mixture of 60 forward primers for TCR Vbeta segments and 13 reverse primers for TCR Jbeta segments was used in the multiplex PCR. This immuneACCESS table, as held by TCRdb, lists in-frame sequences with V and J called but not all clones. Of the missing ones, under half trace to an unresolved V gene in checked studies; the others have no known cause. The sample table shows roughly 230,000 clones, and approximately 81% are seen once. The ten most abundant clones make up about 0.22% of the sample. The sequenced sample was PBMCs. Source of these receptors: a girl aged 2 to 10 in good health and CMV-seronegative.

The chain is built from TRBV7-2 and TRBJ2-7; no definite D call. Between the trimmed V and J ends, which lost 3 bases and 0 bases, there was a span of 3 bases. Germline V CDR1 and CDR2: SGHTA, FQGNSA. The CDR3 sequence is 12 residues long. Written as DNA, the CDR3 is TGTGCCAGCAGCTTCAGCTCCTACGAGCAGTACTTC. Encoded protein: CASSFSSYEQYF.

This chain joins TRBV10-2 and TRBJ2-1, with a possible D match to TRBD2 (6 bases). V lost 4 bases and J lost 0, with 13 bases in between. Looked up from germline, CDR1 is WSHSY and CDR2 is SAAADI. CDR3 size: 16 residues. The CDR3 region is CASSGRARSSYNEQFF. In DNA form, the CDR3 reads TGCGCCAGCAGTGGGAGGGCTAGGAGCTCCTACAATGAGCAGTTCTTC.

The gene calls are TRBV25-1 and TRBJ1-6; 9 bases are a match to TRBD1. V was pared by 3 bases and J by 7 bases, with 1 base of the junction left unmatched. CDR1 is MGHDK, CDR2 SYGVNS, per germline. The CDR3 is 14 amino acids. Here the CDR3 reads CASSETGGNSPLHF. Written as DNA, the CDR3 is TGTGCCAGCAGTGAGACAGGGGGAAATTCACCCCTCCACTTT.

The chain couples TRBV7-9 to TRBJ2-3, with D possibly being TRBD1 (6 bases). The length of the CDR3 is 18 residues. V was shortened by 5 bases and J by 0 bases, with 21 bases between the two germline ends. CDR1 SEHNR and CDR2 FQNEAQ come from the germline V gene (reference sequence). This CDR3 is CASSPRFEGGQSTDTQYF. CDR3 in DNA: TGTGCCAGCAGCCCCCGTTTTGAGGGTGGACAGAGCACAGATACGCAGTATTTT.

The chain uses TRBV7-8 and TRBJ2-1, with D maybe TRBD2 (5 bases). The CDR3 runs 14 residues. Trimming removed 5 bases at V and 3 bases at J, with 11 bases between. Per the germline V gene, CDR1 is SGHVS and CDR2 is FQNEAQ. The CDR3 DNA reads TGTGCCAGCAGCCAAAGGACTGGCTACAATGAGCAGTTCTTC. Amino acid sequence: CASSQRTGYNEQFF.

The genes are TRBV19 and TRBJ2-2, with D perhaps matching TRBD1 (5 bases). Trimming shortened V by 3 bases and J by 8 bases, and 25 bases separated the two germline ends. CDR3 length equals 18 residues. Germline V gene data show CDR1 as LNHDA and CDR2 as SQIVND (reference sequence). The DNA of the CDR3 is TGTGCCAGTAGTATTAGGGGCTTTGGGGCACCGGGTCCGGGGGAGCTGTTTTTT. Translation gives CASSIRGFGAPGPGELFF.

The chain joins TRBV9 to TRBJ2-2, with 9 bases that match TRBD2. The junction had 6 bases not matched to a gene; V was cut back by 0 bases and J by 3 bases. The CDR3 spans 17 residues. The germline V gene has CDR1 SGDLS and CDR2 YYNGEE. DNA for the CDR3: TGTGCCAGCAGCGTAGTAGCGGGAGCATTGGACACCGGGGAGCTGTTTTTT. This gives the protein CASSVVAGALDTGELFF.

This clone occurred once. The chain employs TRBV5-1 and TRBJ1-4; no clear D gene. Trimming took 1 base from V and 0 from J, leaving 7 bases between them. The CDR3 is 15 amino acids. Per the germline V gene, CDR1 is SGHRS and CDR2 is YFSETQ. The CDR3 protein is CASSLTVATNEKLFF. In DNA form, the CDR3 reads TGCGCCAGCAGCTTGACAGTTGCAACTAATGAAAAACTGTTTTTT.

The J gene is TRBJ2-7, the V gene TRBV4-2; a weak D match, TRBD1 (6 bases). V gave up 3 bases and J gave up 1 base, with 13 bases separating them. Germline CDR1 LGHNA, CDR2 YNFKEQ. The CDR3 runs to 15 residues. The CDR3 nucleotides read TGTGCCAGCAGCCATGGGGACAAAACTTCCTACGAGCAGTACTTC. Amino acid sequence: CASSHGDKTSYEQYF.

This clone came up once. The gene calls are TRBV19 and TRBJ1-5; D may be TRBD1 (5 bases). V lost 3 bases to trimming and J lost 5 bases, with 14 bases between them. CDR3 length: 15 residues. Germline CDR1 is LNHDA and CDR2 is SQIVND (reference sequence). This CDR3 is CASSMTPPGDQPQHF. For the CDR3, the DNA is TGTGCCAGTAGTATGACCCCCCCGGGGGATCAGCCCCAGCATTTT.

This chain joins TRBV7-2 and TRBJ1-1; D is undetermined. Germline CDR1 is SGHTA and CDR2 is FQGNSA. The length of the CDR3 is 16 residues. Trimming took 0 bases from V and 0 from J, leaving 11 bases between them. The CDR3 DNA reads TGTGCCAGCAGCTTAGCGGGGTACGGGGTGAACACTGAAGCTTTCTTT. The encoded protein is CASSLAGYGVNTEAFF.

The table lists this clone with a count of one. This chain joins TRBV9 and TRBJ2-3; 9 positions match TRBD2. CDR1 is SGDLS, CDR2 YYNGEE, per germline. The trim removed 0 bases at V and 7 bases at J, leaving 15 bases unmatched. CDR3 length: 18 amino acids. This chain's CDR3 is CASSVVGRGGPRPNTQYF. The CDR3 DNA reads TGTGCCAGCAGCGTAGTGGGGCGGGGGGGCCCACGGCCCAATACGCAGTATTTT.

This chain links TRBV7-9 with TRBJ2-7, with 7 bases matching TRBD1. Looked up from germline, CDR1 is SEHNR and CDR2 is FQNEAQ (reference sequence). The CDR3 totals 15 residues. The trim removed 3 bases at V and 2 bases at J, leaving 7 bases unmatched. The CDR3: CASSLGQTKPYEQYF. CDR3 DNA sequence: TGTGCCAGCAGCTTGGGACAGACTAAACCCTACGAGCAGTACTTC.

V gene TRBV6-5 combines with J gene TRBJ1-3, with D possibly TRBD1 on 6 matching bases. Germline loops: CDR1 MNHEY, CDR2 SVGAGI. The CDR3 totals 16 residues. The V gene lost 4 bases and the J gene lost 8 bases, with 21 bases spanning the gap. CDR3 sequence: CASSSIGTPEGDTIYF. The CDR3 DNA sequence: TGTGCCAGCAGTTCCATAGGGACACCCGAAGGGGACACCATATATTTT.

The chain links TRBV9 to TRBJ1-2; D unresolved. The CDR3 is made up of 16 amino acids. With 4 bases removed from V and 1 base from J, the gap between germline ends came to 17 bases. Germline CDR1 is SGDLS and CDR2 is YYNGEE. The DNA for the CDR3 is TGTGCCAGCAGCACCCATGCTACCGATTTTAACTATGGCTACACCTTC. It encodes CASSTHATDFNYGYTF.

The chain carries TRBV19 and TRBJ1-5; a weak D match, TRBD1 (6 bases). Looked up from germline, CDR1 is LNHDA and CDR2 is SQIVND (reference sequence). The CDR3 totals 15 residues. V was pared by 4 bases and J by 4 bases, with 14 bases between. The CDR3 is CASSTVQGSNQPQHF. The CDR3, as DNA: TGTGCCAGTAGTACCGTACAGGGCTCTAATCAGCCCCAGCATTTT.

This clone was counted only a few times. The chain links TRBV7-9 to TRBJ2-7; TRBD2 matches 8 bases. Germline CDR1 and CDR2: SEHNR and FQNEAQ (reference sequence). The CDR3 has 14 amino acids. The V gene end was trimmed by 2 bases and the J gene end by 3 bases; junction bases not matched to a gene: 3. CDR3 in amino acids: CASSLSSGGYEQYF. CDR3 DNA sequence: TGTGCCAGCAGCTTAAGCAGCGGGGGCTACGAGCAGTACTTC.

This clone was observed once. The V gene is TRBV5-1, the J gene TRBJ1-1; D is unresolved. The CDR3 extends over 15 amino acids. The V end lost 4 bases, the J end lost 1 base, and 14 bases lay between the germline ends. Looked up from germline, CDR1 is SGHRS and CDR2 is YFSETQ. The CDR3 bases are TGCGCCAGCAGCCCGGACGGCCGGGAGAACACTGAAGCTTTCTTT. It encodes CASSPDGRENTEAFF. Full variable domain (rest looked up from reference TRBV5-1 and TRBJ1-1): KAGVTQTPRYLIKTRGQQVTLSCSPISGHRSVSWYQQTPGQGLQFLFEYFSETQRNKGNFPGRFSGRQFSNSRSEMNVSTLELGDSALYLCASSPDGRENTEAFFGQGTRLTVV.

V usage is TRBV5-4 and J usage is TRBJ2-5; tentatively, D is TRBD1 or TRBD2 (5 bases each). The J call is doubtful: the DNA matches TRBJ2-7 better. CDR1 SGHNT and CDR2 YYREEE come from the germline V gene (reference sequence). CDR3 length: 15 residues. The CDR3 DNA sequence: TGTGCCAGCAGCTTGGGGACACCCGGGGACTACGAGCAGTACTTC. Translation gives CASSLGTPGDYEQYF.

The chain recombines TRBV6-4 with TRBJ2-3; 9 nucleotides agree with TRBD2. The CDR3 totals 17 residues. J was trimmed by 1 base and V by 7 bases; bases with no gene match: 12. Germline V gene lookup returns CDR1 MRHNA and CDR2 SNTAGT. The CDR3 loop is CASTLLSQRGGTDTQYF. In DNA form, the CDR3 reads TGTGCCAGCACCCTCCTCTCCCAGCGGGGGGGCACAGATACGCAGTATTTT.

The J gene is TRBJ1-3, the V gene TRBV19; TRBD1 is a possible D gene (5 bases). Germline V gene sequence: CDR1 LNHDA, CDR2 SQIVND (reference sequence). V lost 6 bases and J 1 base, leaving 22 bases between the germline ends. The CDR3 loop spans 18 amino acids. CDR3 nucleotides: TGTGCCAGTAGCCCGCCCGGGGGGAGGTACCTTTCTGGAAACACCATATATTTT. Protein sequence: CASSPPGGRYLSGNTIYF.

V is TRBV25-1 and J is TRBJ2-2; 11 nucleotides match TRBD1. The CDR3 is made up of 15 amino acids. Trimming at V came to 4 bases and at J to 4 bases, leaving 2 bases not matched to a gene. Germline lookup yields CDR1 MGHDK and CDR2 SYGVNS. Here the CDR3 reads CASSADRGLTGELFF. The CDR3 DNA reads as TGTGCCAGCAGTGCGGACAGGGGGCTCACCGGGGAGCTGTTTTTT.

V usage is TRBV20-1 and J usage is TRBJ2-1; perhaps TRBD1 as D (5 bases). Between the trimmed V and J ends, which lost 4 bases and 7 bases, there was a span of 8 bases. The germline V gene has CDR1 DFQATT and CDR2 SNEGSKA (reference sequence). There are 11 residues in the CDR3. The CDR3 is CSATGLNEQFF. The CDR3 DNA follows: TGCAGTGCTACAGGGTTGAATGAGCAGTTCTTC.

The chain carries TRBV11-2 and TRBJ2-7, with D possibly matching TRBD2 (5 bases). The length of the CDR3 is 13 residues. Germline CDR1 SGHAT, CDR2 FQNNGV. Trimming took 5 bases from V and 3 from J, leaving 11 bases between them. CDR3 in DNA: TGTGCCAGCAGCCTATTCCGGGGCTACGAGCAGTACTTC. Translating it yields CASSLFRGYEQYF.

Worth noting for this clone: This same CDR3 is encoded by further DNA sequences in the sample. The genes are TRBV5-1 and TRBJ2-3; D unresolved. V gave up 4 bases and J gave up 0 bases, with 3 bases separating them. Germline lookup yields CDR1 SGHRS and CDR2 YFSETQ. This CDR3 region has 12 residues. CDR3 DNA: TGCGCCAGCAGCCCGAGCACAGATACGCAGTATTTT. It specifies CASSPSTDTQYF.

This clone was detected only once. The V call is TRBV19, the J call TRBJ1-2; a weak D match, TRBD1 (5 bases). This CDR3 contains 13 residues. Trimming took 5 bases from V and 3 from J, leaving 10 bases between them. Per the germline V gene, CDR1 is LNHDA and CDR2 is SQIVND (reference sequence). In nucleotides, the CDR3 is TGTGCCAGTAGTCTCCCAGGGTACTATGGCTACACCTTC. It is translated as CASSLPGYYGYTF.

The chain recombines TRBV30 with TRBJ1-5, with D uncertain. This CDR3 region has 13 residues. Trimming pared 2 bases from V and 1 base from J, leaving 6 bases between. Germline CDR1 and CDR2: GTSNPN and SVGIG (reference sequence). This chain's CDR3 is CAWSTQSNQPQHF. The CDR3 DNA follows: TGTGCCTGGAGTACCCAGAGCAATCAGCCCCAGCATTTT.

V gene TRBV10-3 combines with J gene TRBJ1-2, with 10 nucleotides matching TRBD1. Germline-derived CDR1 and CDR2 are ENHRY and SYGVKD. The CDR3 contains 16 residues. With 3 bases clipped from V and 2 bases from J, the junction kept 6 bases outside the gene matches. The CDR3 is CAISDSGTGVNYGYTF. The CDR3 DNA follows: TGTGCCATCAGTGATTCTGGGACAGGGGTAAACTATGGCTACACCTTC.